This entry is about one T cell receptor beta chain. The sample holds many counts of this clonotype. The clone's antigen remains unknown. Per-base quality was not reported, and no clone a single base away is much larger than it. This record comes from a study of human T cells and chemical hapten exposure listed by TCRdb under 2021. Background for the entire study: For sensitization, 2% DPC in acetone was applied to a 2 cm by 2 cm area of upper inner arm skin. Patients additionally received weekly therapeutic DPC doses to the scalp throughout the approximately 22-week study period. Patch testing was done on the upper back using Finn chambers containing 0.01% DPC, and results were scored after 6 days according to International Contact Dermatitis Research Group standards. Alopecia areata with under or over 50% scalp involvement, alopecia totalis and alopecia universalis were represented in the patient cohort, which was mostly female. Libraries were pooled for sequencing, and per-sample TCR yields varied mainly because of small differences in library volumes within the pool. The study tracked peripheral blood TCR repertoire changes in vivo during primary and secondary sensitization to the hapten diphenylcyclopropenone (DPC) in alopecia patients. Patient blood was sampled pre-sensitization (week 0) and at 2, 6 and about 24 weeks after DPC sensitization. Blood for TCR sequencing was provided by twenty-nine alopecia patients at one to four time points (pre-sensitization, 2, 6 and 24 weeks).

CDR1 is given as MNHEY and CDR2 as SVGEGT, both from the germline V gene. The CDR3 spans 11 residues, from the cysteine through the phenylalanine. Only the CDR3 DNA stays, 33 bases, in frame from base 1. Relative to germline, V is 5 bases shorter and J is 12 bases shorter, with 13 bases between their ends. Broader findings and caveats from the paper: The number of PT1 expanded TCRs positively correlated with patch test score, significant at thresholds 8, 16 and 32 but not 4. DPC sensitization did not change how many TCRs were above 1 in 1000 frequency, and no evidence was found of alterations in global repertoire structure. Repeated subsampling changed both the strength of the expansion versus patch-test correlation and the threshold at which the correlation became significant. Because every patient had alopecia, a presumed autoimmune disease, the patients' immune response might differ from that of healthy individuals. Significantly more large CDR3 similarity clusters were formed by expanded TCRs than by pre-sensitization or healthy control sets, consistent with antigen-driven responses.

The library was built by means of RACE. These reads were obtained on a NextSeq 500. During library preparation, unique molecular identifiers were attached to individual cDNA molecules so that TCRs could be counted in a quantitative, reproducible way. From each blood RNA sample, both TCR alpha and TCR beta chains were sequenced. The original pipeline was this. The median number of TCRs per sample was approximately 98,000, ranging from about 23,224 to 700,000. The Decombinator software suite was used to annotate the V, J and CDR3 of the TCR reads. To make PS versus PT1 abundance plots, every sample was subsampled to the same number of TCRs (28,000). TCRs were defined as expanded if absent before sensitization and observed at least eight times at the 2-week time point. The public reads were run again by TCRdb, first through fastp at Q25 and then through MiXCR, and only productive beta chains were kept. CDR3 protein duplicates are merged, each entry listing the most common genes and DNA. TCRdb, rather than the study authors, made the V and J calls. The sample has some 80,000 distinct CDR3 sequences on record, roughly 10% of them singletons. The ten largest clones add up to approximately 2.5% of the sample.

What this sample's time point label stands for: patch test 2, 6 weeks after DPC sensitization. According to the study, the label for this sample's treatment or condition signals: therapeutic diphenylcyclopropenone sensitization with weekly scalp DPC. At each patch-test visit, blood was drawn before the patch test was applied. Eligible patients were aged 18 to 70, diagnosed with alopecia, deemed suitable for DPC therapy, and excluded if pregnant. Total RNA was extracted from unfractionated whole blood collected in Tempus Blood RNA tubes. This clonotype was sampled from a woman aged 30 to 39 with alopecia areata. Some clones in this sample may be carry-over from other donors' samples. The chain uses TRBV6-2 or TRBV6-3 and TRBJ2-5; TRBD1 is a weak D gene call, 6 bases matching. The sample was whole blood, taken in connection with sensitization to the hapten diphenylcyclopropenone (DPC). Read as DNA, the sequence is TGTGCCAGCAGTCACGGGACAATCGAGTACTTC. Its product reads: CASSHGTIEYF.